The entry below gives a single TCR beta chain sequence along with its context. The source of the sample is a study of T cells after somatic rescue of genetic block. Generated by immunoSEQ multiplex PCR, the TCRdb table keeps only in-frame clones and is missing some. This sample has under 150,000 clones; about 90% occur once, and the top ten carry over 1.1%. The V gene lost 8 bases and the J gene lost 5 bases, with 21 bases spanning the gap. The CDR3 contains 15 residues. Germline V lookup: CDR1 LNHNV, CDR2 YYDKDF (reference sequence). The chain couples TRBV15 to TRBJ1-2, with D unclear. This sequence originates from a woman in her late teens or twenties. The sequenced sample was peripheral blood mononuclear cells (PBMCs). CDR3 nucleotides: TGTGCCACCCGCCGGGAGAAGGGAGCTTCTTATGGCTACACCTTC. Translating it yields CATRREKGASYGYTF.